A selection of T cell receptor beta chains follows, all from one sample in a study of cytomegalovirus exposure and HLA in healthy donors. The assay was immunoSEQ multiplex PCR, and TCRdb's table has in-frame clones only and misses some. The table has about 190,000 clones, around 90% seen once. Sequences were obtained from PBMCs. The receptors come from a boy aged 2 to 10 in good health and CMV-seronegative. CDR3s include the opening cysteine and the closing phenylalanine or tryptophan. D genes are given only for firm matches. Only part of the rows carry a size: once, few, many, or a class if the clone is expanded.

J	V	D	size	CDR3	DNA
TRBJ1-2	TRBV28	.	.	CASSLQGSDYGYTF	TGTGCCAGCAGTCTACAGGGTTCCGACTATGGCTACACCTTC
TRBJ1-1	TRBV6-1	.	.	CASSDPGDRFEAFF	TGTGCCAGCAGTGACCCCGGGGATAGGTTTGAAGCTTTCTTT
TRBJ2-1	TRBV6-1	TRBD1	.	CASSEPSGQGEQFF	TGTGCCAGCAGTGAACCTTCCGGACAGGGAGAGCAGTTCTTC
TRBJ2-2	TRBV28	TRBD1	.	CASSSTGTGNTGELFF	TGTGCCAGCAGCTCTACGGGGACAGGGAACACCGGGGAGCTGTTTTTT
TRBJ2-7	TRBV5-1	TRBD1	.	CASSLSTGVYEQYF	TGCGCCAGCAGCTTGAGTACAGGGGTCTACGAGCAGTACTTC
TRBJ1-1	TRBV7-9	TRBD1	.	CSSSSLKGADTEAFF	TGTTCCAGCAGCTCACTTAAGGGGGCGGACACTGAAGCTTTCTTT
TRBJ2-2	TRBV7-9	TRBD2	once	CASSSHGVAGVGRTGELFF	TGTGCCAGCAGCTCCCACGGGGTAGCGGGAGTAGGGCGCACCGGGGAGCTGTTTTTT
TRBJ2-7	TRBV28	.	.	CASSLFARVVYEQYF	TGTGCCAGCAGTTTATTCGCACGGGTGGTCTACGAGCAGTACTTC
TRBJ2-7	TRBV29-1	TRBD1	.	CSVGAGQGHEQYF	TGCAGCGTTGGGGCAGGACAGGGCCACGAGCAGTACTTC
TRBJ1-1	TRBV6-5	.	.	CASSSTLGLTNTEAFF	TGTGCCAGCAGTTCTACTCTGGGACTCACGAACACTGAAGCTTTCTTT